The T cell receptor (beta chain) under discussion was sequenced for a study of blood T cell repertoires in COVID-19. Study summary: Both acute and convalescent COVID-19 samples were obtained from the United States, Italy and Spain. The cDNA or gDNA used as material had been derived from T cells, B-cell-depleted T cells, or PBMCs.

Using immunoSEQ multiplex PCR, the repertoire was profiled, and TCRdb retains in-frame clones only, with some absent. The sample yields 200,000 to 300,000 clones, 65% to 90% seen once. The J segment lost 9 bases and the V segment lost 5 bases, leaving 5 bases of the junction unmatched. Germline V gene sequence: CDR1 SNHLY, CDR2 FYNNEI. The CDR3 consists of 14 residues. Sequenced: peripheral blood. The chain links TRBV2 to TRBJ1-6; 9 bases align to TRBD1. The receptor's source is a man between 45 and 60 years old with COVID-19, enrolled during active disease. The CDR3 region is CASSPGQGGSPLHF. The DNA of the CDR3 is TGTGCCAGCAGTCCGGGACAGGGAGGTTCACCCCTCCACTTT.